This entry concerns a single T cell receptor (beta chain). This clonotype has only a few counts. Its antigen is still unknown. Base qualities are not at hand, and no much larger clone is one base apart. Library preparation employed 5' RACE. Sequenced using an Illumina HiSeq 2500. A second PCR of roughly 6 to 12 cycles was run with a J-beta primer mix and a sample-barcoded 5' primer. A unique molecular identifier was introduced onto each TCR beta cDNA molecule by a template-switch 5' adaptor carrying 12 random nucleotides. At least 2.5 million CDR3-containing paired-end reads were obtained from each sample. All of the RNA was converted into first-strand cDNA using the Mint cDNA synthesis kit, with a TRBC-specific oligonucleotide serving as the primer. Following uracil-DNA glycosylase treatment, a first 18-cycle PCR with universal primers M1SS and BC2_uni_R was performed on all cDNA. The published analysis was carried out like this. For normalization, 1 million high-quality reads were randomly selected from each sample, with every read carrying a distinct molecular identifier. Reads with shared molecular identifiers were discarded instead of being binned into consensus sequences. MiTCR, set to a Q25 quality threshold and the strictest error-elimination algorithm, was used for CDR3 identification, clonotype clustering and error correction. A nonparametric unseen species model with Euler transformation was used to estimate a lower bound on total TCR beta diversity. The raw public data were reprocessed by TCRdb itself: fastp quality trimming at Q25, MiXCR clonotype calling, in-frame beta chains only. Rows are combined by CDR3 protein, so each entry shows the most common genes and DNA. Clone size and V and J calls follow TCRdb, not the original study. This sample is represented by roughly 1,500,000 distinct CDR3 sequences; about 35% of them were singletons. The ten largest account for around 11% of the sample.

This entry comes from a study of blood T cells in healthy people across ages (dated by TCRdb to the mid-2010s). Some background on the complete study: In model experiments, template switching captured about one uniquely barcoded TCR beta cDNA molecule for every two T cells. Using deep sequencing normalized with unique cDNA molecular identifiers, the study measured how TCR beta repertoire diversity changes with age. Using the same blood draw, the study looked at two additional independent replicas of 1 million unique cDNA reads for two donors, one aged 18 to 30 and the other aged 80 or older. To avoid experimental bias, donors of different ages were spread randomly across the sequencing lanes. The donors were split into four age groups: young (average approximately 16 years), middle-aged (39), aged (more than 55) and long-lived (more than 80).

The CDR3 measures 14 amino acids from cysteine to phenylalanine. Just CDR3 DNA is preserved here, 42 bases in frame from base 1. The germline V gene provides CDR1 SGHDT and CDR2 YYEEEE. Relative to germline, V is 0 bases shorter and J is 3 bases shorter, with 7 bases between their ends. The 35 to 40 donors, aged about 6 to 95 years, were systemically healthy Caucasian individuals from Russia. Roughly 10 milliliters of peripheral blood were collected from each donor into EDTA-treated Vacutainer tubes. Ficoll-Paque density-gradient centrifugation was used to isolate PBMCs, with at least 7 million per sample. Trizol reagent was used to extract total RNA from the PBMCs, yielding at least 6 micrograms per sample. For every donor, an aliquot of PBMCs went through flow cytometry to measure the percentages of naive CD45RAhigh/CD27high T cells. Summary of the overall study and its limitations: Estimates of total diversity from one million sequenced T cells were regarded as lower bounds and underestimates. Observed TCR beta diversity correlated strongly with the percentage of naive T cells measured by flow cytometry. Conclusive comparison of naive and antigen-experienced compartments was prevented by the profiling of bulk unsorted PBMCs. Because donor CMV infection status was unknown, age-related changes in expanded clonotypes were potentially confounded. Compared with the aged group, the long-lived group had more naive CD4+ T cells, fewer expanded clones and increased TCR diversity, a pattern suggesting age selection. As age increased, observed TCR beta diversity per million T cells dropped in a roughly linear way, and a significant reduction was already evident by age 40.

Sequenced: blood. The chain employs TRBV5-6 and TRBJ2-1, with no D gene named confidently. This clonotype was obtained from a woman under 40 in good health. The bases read TGTGCCAGCAGCTTGGTTCAGAGCTACAATGAGCAGTTCTTC. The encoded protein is CASSLVQSYNEQFF. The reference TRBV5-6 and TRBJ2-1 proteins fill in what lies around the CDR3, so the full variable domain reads DAGVTQSPTHLIKTRGQQVTLRCSPKSGHDTVSWYQQALGQGPQFIFQYYEEEERQRGNFPDRFSGHQFPNYSSELNVNALLLGDSALYLCASSLVQSYNEQFFGPGTRLTVL.